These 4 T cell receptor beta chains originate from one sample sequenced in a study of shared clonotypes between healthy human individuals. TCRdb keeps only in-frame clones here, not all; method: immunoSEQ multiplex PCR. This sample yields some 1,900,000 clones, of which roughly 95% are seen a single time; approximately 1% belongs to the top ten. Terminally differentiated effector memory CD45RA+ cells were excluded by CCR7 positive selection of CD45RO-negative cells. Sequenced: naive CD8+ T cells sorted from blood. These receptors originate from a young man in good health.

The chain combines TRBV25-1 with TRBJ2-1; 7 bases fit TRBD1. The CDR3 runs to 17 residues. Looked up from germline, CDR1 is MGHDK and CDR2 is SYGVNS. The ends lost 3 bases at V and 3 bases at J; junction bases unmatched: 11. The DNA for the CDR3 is TGTGCCAGCAGTGATCCTCTCCGGGACAGCTACTACAATGAGCAGTTCTTC. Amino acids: CASSDPLRDSYYNEQFF.

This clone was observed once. CDR3 nucleotide sequence: TGTGCCAGCAGCCCATCTCGGGGGGAGGTCTTACCAGAAGCTTTCTTT. The encoded protein is CASSPSRGEVLPEAFF. This chain connects TRBV27 to TRBJ1-1; weak D call: TRBD1 (5 bases). Germline V gives CDR1 MNHEY, CDR2 SMNVEV (reference sequence). The CDR3 consists of 16 residues. The V gene lost 6 bases and the J gene lost 8 bases, with 25 bases spanning the gap.

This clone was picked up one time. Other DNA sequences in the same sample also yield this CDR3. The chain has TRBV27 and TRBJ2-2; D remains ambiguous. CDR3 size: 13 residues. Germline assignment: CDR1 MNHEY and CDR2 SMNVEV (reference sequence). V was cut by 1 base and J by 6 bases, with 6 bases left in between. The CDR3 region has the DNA TGTGCCAGCAGTTTATTGGGCGCCGGGGAGCTGTTTTTT. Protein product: CASSLLGAGELFF.

Here the CDR3 DNA reads TGTGCCAGCAGTTACGACGATGCAGGGGGCTTTGGAAAACTGTTTTTT. Amino acid sequence: CASSYDDAGGFGKLFF. The chain recombines TRBV6-5 with TRBJ1-4; 8 bases agree with TRBD1. With V trimmed by 2 bases and J by 10 bases, 12 bases remained unmatched. This CDR3 comprises 16 residues. Germline lookup yields CDR1 MNHEY and CDR2 SVGAGI.